The 18 T cell receptor beta chains given below trace back to one sample, sequenced in a study of CD8+ T cells in alopecia areata (dated by TCRdb to 2016 to 2019). The method was the immunoSEQ multiplex PCR assay. To provide template for TCR sequencing, every sample had RNA extracted and reverse transcribed into cDNA. The clones in this table, taken by TCRdb from immuneACCESS, are in-frame only. Not every clone is retained; where verified, under half of the shortfall comes from an unresolved V gene, and the cause of the rest is unknown. This sample lists 120,000 to 150,000 clones; over 45% were detected once. The ten largest make up approximately 7% of the sample. The sample comprised CD4+ T cells sorted from blood. The receptors stem from a human donor with alopecia areata.

The rearrangement joins TRBV5-1 to TRBJ2-7; D ambiguous. Trimming removed 4 bases at V and 2 bases at J, with 16 bases between. Germline CDR1 SGHRS, CDR2 YFSETQ. This CDR3 spans 15 amino acids. CDR3 in DNA: TGCGCCAGCAGCCGCCTGACTTCAGGAACCTACGAGCAGTACTTC. Translating it yields CASSRLTSGTYEQYF.

This chain links TRBV29-1 with TRBJ2-7; maybe TRBD1 (5 bases). Germline loops: CDR1 SQVTM, CDR2 ANQGSEA. There are 12 residues in the CDR3. As DNA, the CDR3 is TGCAGTGGTAAGGGGTTCGATTACGAGCAGTACTTC. Translating it yields CSGKGFDYEQYF.

The rearrangement uses TRBV30 and TRBJ1-2; 7 bases agree with TRBD1. V was clipped by 3 bases and J by 4 bases; unmatched bases: 8. This CDR3 region has 14 residues. CDR1 GTSNPN and CDR2 SVGIG come from the germline V gene (reference sequence). The CDR3 bases are TGTGCCTGGAGCCGGGACAGCCTCCGCTATGGCTACACCTTC. It specifies CAWSRDSLRYGYTF.

This chain uses TRBV29-1 with TRBJ2-5; possible D gene TRBD1, 5 bases. The end of the DNA fits TRBJ2-7 better, so the J call may be wrong. Germline assignment: CDR1 SQVTM and CDR2 ANQGSEA. The CDR3 consists of 13 residues. The CDR3 loop is CSVVYKGTYEQYF. DNA of the CDR3: TGCAGCGTTGTTTACAAGGGGACCTACGAGCAGTACTTC.

This clone was seen more than once but under ten times. V usage is TRBV7-2 and J usage is TRBJ2-3; 7 bases map to TRBD2. This CDR3 is 15 amino acids long. From germline, CDR1 is SGHTA and CDR2 FQGNSA. V lost 5 bases and J lost 10; bases outside the gene matches: 15. CDR3 region: CASSPPAQAGVAQYF. DNA for the CDR3: TGTGCCAGCAGCCCCCCCGCCCAGGCGGGAGTGGCGCAGTATTTT.

V gene TRBV28 combines with J gene TRBJ1-2, with D unclear. The CDR3 is 11 amino acids. The V and J ends lost 7 bases and 3 bases respectively, with 6 bases between them. Germline V gene lookup returns CDR1 MDHEN and CDR2 SYDVKM. The CDR3 spells CASTDYYGYTF. CDR3 DNA sequence: TGTGCCAGCACTGACTACTATGGCTACACCTTC.

This clone was detected a few times. This chain uses TRBV28 with TRBJ1-1; 9 nucleotides agree with TRBD1. This CDR3 has 15 residues. The V and J ends lost 5 bases and 1 base, in that order; junction bases with no gene match: 5. Germline V CDR1 and CDR2: MDHEN, SYDVKM. CDR3 amino acids: CASSPPGQGNTEAFF. The CDR3 bases are TGTGCCAGCAGTCCACCGGGACAGGGGAACACTGAAGCTTTCTTT.

This rearrangement joins TRBV6-5 to TRBJ1-2; D might be TRBD1 (5 bases). Germline-derived CDR1 and CDR2 are MNHEY and SVGAGI. The V end was cut by 0 bases, the J end by 5 bases, with 16 bases between. This CDR3 has 16 amino acids. CDR3 residues: CASSYSIRDSTYGYTF. Here the CDR3 DNA reads TGTGCCAGCAGTTACTCGATACGGGACTCCACGTATGGCTACACCTTC.

The chain links TRBV10-3 to TRBJ2-1, with D perhaps matching TRBD2 (7 bases). This CDR3 has 15 residues. V was shortened by 6 bases and J by 5 bases, with 17 bases between the two germline ends. CDR1 and CDR2 from the germline V gene are ENHRY and SYGVKD. The CDR3 sequence is CAISGGQGFNNEQFF. The DNA of the CDR3 is TGTGCCATCAGCGGGGGGCAGGGATTCAACAATGAGCAGTTCTTC.

This clone was seen many times. The V and J genes are TRBV7-2 and TRBJ2-3, with 7 bases fitting TRBD2. The CDR3 has 15 residues. J lost 2 bases, V lost 2 bases, and 4 bases had no gene match. Germline-derived CDR1 and CDR2 are SGHTA and FQGNSA. The CDR3 DNA is TGTGCCAGCAGCTTAAAAGCGGGAAACACAGATACGCAGTATTTT. Encoded protein: CASSLKAGNTDTQYF.

This clone appeared a few times. The chain recombines TRBV7-3 with TRBJ2-7; D gene uncertain. The germline gives CDR1 SGHTA, CDR2 FQGTGA. CDR3 size: 13 residues. Trimming shortened V by 0 bases and J by 3 bases, and 6 bases separated the two germline ends. The CDR3: CASSLTPGYEQYF. The CDR3 DNA is TGTGCCAGCAGCTTAACGCCAGGCTACGAGCAGTACTTC.

The V and J genes are TRBV28 and TRBJ1-1, with 7 bases lining up with TRBD1. There are 13 residues in the CDR3. Trimming at V came to 6 bases and at J to 5 bases, leaving 6 bases not matched to a gene. The V gene's germline CDR1 is MDHEN and CDR2 SYDVKM. CDR3 sequence reads: CASRPGQNTEAFF. The CDR3 DNA reads as TGTGCCAGCAGGCCGGGACAGAATACTGAAGCTTTCTTT.

There are a few counts of this clone. The chain recombines TRBV5-1 with TRBJ2-5; a possible D gene is TRBD2 (7 bases). The CDR3 runs to 14 residues. With 2 bases removed from V and 3 bases from J, the gap between germline ends came to 11 bases. CDR1 is SGHRS and CDR2 is YFSETQ in the germline V gene. The CDR3 reads CASSFTGREETQYF. The CDR3 DNA sequence: TGCGCCAGCAGCTTCACAGGGAGGGAAGAGACCCAGTACTTC.

This clone was seen a handful of times. The chain carries TRBV28 and TRBJ2-7; D is unresolved. The V gene's germline CDR1 is MDHEN and CDR2 SYDVKM. The CDR3 sequence is 17 residues long. The V gene lost 3 bases and the J gene lost 0 bases, with 18 bases spanning the gap. Here the CDR3 DNA reads TGTGCCAGCAGTTTTTCGCCCATCGGAACAGCCTCCTACGAGCAGTACTTC. Encoded protein: CASSFSPIGTASYEQYF.

The table lists this clone with a few counts. The chain is built from TRBV5-4 and TRBJ2-6; 7 positions match TRBD1. Trimming cost V 4 bases and J 2 bases; bases outside gene matches: 3. Looked up from germline, CDR1 is SGHNT and CDR2 is YYREEE (reference sequence). This CDR3 contains 15 residues. The CDR3 sequence: CASSPTGTGANVLTF. The CDR3 DNA sequence: TGTGCCAGCAGCCCGACAGGGACTGGGGCCAACGTCCTGACTTTC.

This clone was found once. The V and J genes are TRBV25-1 and TRBJ2-5, with D perhaps being TRBD1 or TRBD2 (5 bases each). The CDR3 covers 14 residues. Trimming pared 1 base from V and 5 bases from J, leaving 11 bases between. Germline V gene data show CDR1 as MGHDK and CDR2 as SYGVNS. The CDR3 here is CASSEWGFGETQYF. CDR3 nucleotides: TGTGCCAGCAGTGAATGGGGGTTTGGCGAGACCCAGTACTTC. The whole variable domain, filled in from reference TRBV25-1 and TRBJ2-5, reads EADIYQTPRYLVIGTGKKITLECSQTMGHDKMYWYQQDPGMELHLIHYSYGVNSTEKGDLSSESTVSRIRTEHFPLTLESARPSHTSQYLCASSEWGFGETQYFGPGTRLLVL.

This chain uses TRBV5-1 with TRBJ2-3, with unresolved D. CDR1 is SGHRS and CDR2 is YFSETQ in the germline V gene. This CDR3 has 12 amino acids. Deletions cut 1 base from V and 4 bases from J, with 4 bases between. The CDR3 here is CASSLRSDTQYF. The CDR3 nucleotides are TGCGCCAGCAGCTTGAGATCAGATACGCAGTATTTT.

In its sample, this clone was seen a few times. V is TRBV4-1 and J is TRBJ1-1; D possibly corresponds to TRBD1 (5 bases). V lost 1 base, J lost 1 base, and 13 bases lay in between. This CDR3 is 16 amino acids long. Germline CDR1 reads MGHRA; CDR2 reads YSYEKL. CDR3 coding DNA: TGCGCCAGCAGCCAAGTGCCCGGGGGTAAGAACACTGAAGCTTTCTTT. This translates into CASSQVPGGKNTEAFF.